This TCR beta chain was captured in a study of Ad26.COV2.S vaccination and SARS-CoV-2 variants. Study-wide context: Donor got 5x10^10 or 1x10^11 viral particles of Ad26.COV2.S. Study-wide results and limits: Similar non-spike TCR breadth was seen in vaccine and placebo recipients.

Treatment defined: 15 to 20 received Ad26.COV2.S at low or high dose, single or two shots; roughly 5 received placebo; per-sample allocation not given. Day 63 after the first injection of vaccine or placebo was the sampling time. Repertoires were generated with immunoSEQ multiplex PCR, while TCRdb's copy carries only in-frame clones and drops some. The sample has some 640,000 clones, roughly nine tenths seen once. Per the germline V gene, CDR1 is SEHNR and CDR2 is FQNEAQ (reference sequence). The CDR3 spans 15 residues. Trimming took off 7 bases at V and 0 bases at J, with 15 bases between the two ends. Concerning this clone itself: Its target is unknown.

This TCR came from a person aged 18-60 years who received the Ad26.COV2.S COVID-19 vaccine or a placebo. Here the sequenced sample was peripheral blood, taken in a trial of Ad26.COV2.S vaccine versus placebo. The V call is TRBV7-9, the J call TRBJ2-5; D may be TRBD1 (6 bases). The CDR3 DNA reads as TGTGCCAGCACCCAAGGTGGGACATACCAAGAGACCCAGTACTTC. It yields the protein CASTQGGTYQETQYF.